Detailed here is one T cell receptor (beta chain). Different DNA sequences within this sample yield the same CDR3. Profiling relied on immunoSEQ multiplex PCR, and the TCRdb table lists in-frame clones only, not all of them. The table includes under 1,900,000 clones, 98% to 99% detected once. This sample is drawn from a study of shared clonotypes between healthy human individuals. Germline CDR1 and CDR2: SGDLS and YYNGEE. V was shortened by 0 bases and J by 4 bases, with 11 bases between the two germline ends. The CDR3 covers 15 residues. V is TRBV9 and J is TRBJ2-1; D is tentatively TRBD1 or TRBD2 (5 bases each). Sequences were obtained from naive CD4+ T cells sorted from blood. The subset: CD45RA+ positively selected. The receptor was derived from a young man in good health. This CDR3 is CASSVVGGPYNEQFF. CDR3 DNA: TGTGCCAGCAGCGTAGTTGGGGGTCCATACAATGAGCAGTTCTTC.